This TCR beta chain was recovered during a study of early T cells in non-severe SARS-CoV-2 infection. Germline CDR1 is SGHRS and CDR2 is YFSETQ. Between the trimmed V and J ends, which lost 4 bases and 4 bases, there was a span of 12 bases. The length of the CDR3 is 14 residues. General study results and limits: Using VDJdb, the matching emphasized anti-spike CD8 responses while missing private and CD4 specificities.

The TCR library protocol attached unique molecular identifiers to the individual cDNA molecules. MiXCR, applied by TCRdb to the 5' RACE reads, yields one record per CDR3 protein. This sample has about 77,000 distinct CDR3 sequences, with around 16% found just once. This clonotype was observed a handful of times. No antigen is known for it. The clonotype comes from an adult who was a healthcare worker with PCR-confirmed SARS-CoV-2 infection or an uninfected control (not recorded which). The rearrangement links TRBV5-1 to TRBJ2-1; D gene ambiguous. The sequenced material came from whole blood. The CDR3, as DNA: TGCGCCAGCAGCCTCGACCAGGCTTACAATGAGCAGTTCTTC. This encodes CASSLDQAYNEQFF.